The rows below give T cell receptor beta chains drawn from one sample of a study of T-cell memory formation after mild COVID-19. TCRdb re-derived calls from the 5' RACE reads in MiXCR, one entry per CDR3 protein. The sample contains about 410,000 distinct CDR3 sequences, roughly a quarter of which appear only once. Sequencing input: PBMCs or a T cell subset sorted from them (not recorded which). The receptors come from an adult woman who had mild COVID-19 (a few samples of this study predate the infection). Cell type and time point are not known. Each CDR3 is given without its conserved first and last residue. The D gene is left open where the match is weak. Not all rows give a size; the values are once, few, many and, for expanded clones, a class.

j_call	d_call	v_call	clone_size	cdr3_aa
TRBJ2-7	NA	TRBV5-1	NA	ASSLEGANEQY
TRBJ2-7	TRBD1	TRBV6-5	few	ASSQGQGPAYEQY
TRBJ2-5	NA	TRBV7-9	few	ASSLALVGRGETQY
TRBJ2-1	NA	TRBV5-1	NA	ASSLPTTVGNEQF
TRBJ2-1	TRBD1	TRBV20-1	NA	SARDRQGHNEQF
TRBJ2-5	TRBD2	TRBV11-2	NA	ASCSSGRGQETQY
TRBJ1-1	TRBD1	TRBV20-1	many	SAGRPDRETEAF
TRBJ1-1	NA	TRBV12-3/TRBV12-4	few	ASRSGPLDTGTEAF
TRBJ1-6	NA	TRBV20-1	NA	SAIGSYNSPLH
TRBJ2-7	NA	TRBV15	many	ATSRTRTAYEQY
TRBJ1-3	NA	TRBV7-2	few	ASSLGPEDTIY
TRBJ2-3	TRBD2	TRBV5-1	NA	ASSLRPGGDTQY
TRBJ2-7	NA	TRBV18	few	ASSPFALSEEQY
TRBJ2-1	TRBD2	TRBV12-3/TRBV12-4	few	ASSILTSGGAHEQF
TRBJ2-3	TRBD2	TRBV7-8	few	ASSLIRARDYTDTQY
TRBJ2-1	TRBD1	TRBV12-3/TRBV12-4	NA	ASQTGGINEQF
TRBJ2-7	NA	TRBV20-1	NA	SARDASGTYSYEQY
TRBJ2-5	TRBD2	TRBV5-4	NA	ASSLEGRVETQY
TRBJ1-1	NA	TRBV6-5	NA	ASSVGGKGGEAF
TRBJ2-7	TRBD1	TRBV29-1	few	SVRDRGSEQY
TRBJ2-7	NA	TRBV27	many	ASSLSASWVHEQY
TRBJ2-5	NA	TRBV10-3	NA	AISESNRETQY
TRBJ2-7	NA	TRBV12-3/TRBV12-4	NA	ASSQPRGEQY
TRBJ1-5	NA	TRBV11-2	NA	ASSLDGGRAQDNSNQPQH
TRBJ1-4	TRBD1	TRBV27	NA	ASSSYGQVRNEKLF
TRBJ2-3	TRBD1	TRBV6-1	few	ASSETGFLDTQY
TRBJ2-1	TRBD2	TRBV24-1	few	ATSSQRGVYNEQF
TRBJ2-7	NA	TRBV6-2/TRBV6-3	few	ASSYLTPATWPIYEQY
TRBJ2-1	NA	TRBV4-3	few	ASSQLGRREEQF
TRBJ2-1	TRBD2	TRBV29-1	few	SFKGAGVSYNEQF
TRBJ1-4	TRBD1	TRBV7-9	few	ASSPTGQGAEKLF
TRBJ2-3	NA	TRBV9	NA	ASSVGRGQSTDTQY
TRBJ2-3	NA	TRBV5-1	NA	ASSLGGRGDTDTQY
TRBJ1-2	NA	TRBV19	NA	ASSIGTNYGYT
TRBJ1-2	TRBD1	TRBV14	NA	ASSLTGAGYT
TRBJ1-2	TRBD1	TRBV4-1	NA	ASSTPGTGGGGYT
TRBJ2-3	NA	TRBV6-5	NA	ASRGNGADTQY
TRBJ1-4	NA	TRBV18	NA	ASSRSGPGTNEKLF
TRBJ2-7	TRBD2	TRBV20-1	NA	SATAGGAYEQY
TRBJ1-3	TRBD1	TRBV4-1	few	ASSQPGGFLSGNTIY